What follows are 5 T cell receptor beta chains derived from one specimen sequenced in a study of memory CD4+ T cells and cytomegalovirus serostatus. The sort gate was single viable CD3+CD4+CD8-CD45RO+ cells for memory CD4+ T cells. Assay used: immunoSEQ multiplex PCR; TCRdb lists only in-frame clones, some missing. The sample shows roughly 42,000 clones, around 78% of them seen only once. Input material: memory CD4+ T cells from blood. The receptors originated from an adult in good health and CMV-seronegative.

This clone appeared once. The V gene is TRBV30, the J gene TRBJ1-3, with 7 bases matching TRBD1. J lost 5 bases, V lost 4 bases, and 2 bases had no gene match. Germline-derived CDR1 and CDR2 are GTSNPN and SVGIG (reference sequence). This CDR3 contains 12 residues. The chain's CDR3 is CAWTGQRNTIYF. The CDR3 DNA reads as TGTGCCTGGACGGGACAGAGAAACACCATATATTTT.

The gene calls are TRBV28 and TRBJ1-6; D possibly corresponds to TRBD1 (6 bases). The V end lost 8 bases, the J end lost 2 bases, and 13 bases lay between the germline ends. The CDR3 covers 15 residues. From germline, CDR1 is MDHEN and CDR2 SYDVKM. CDR3 coding DNA: TGTGCCAGCCGGCCGGACAGCACCTATAATTCACCCCTCCACTTT. Amino acids: CASRPDSTYNSPLHF.

The chain joins TRBV18 to TRBJ1-6, with no clear D. Trimming left V 3 bases short and J 11 bases short, with 14 bases between. CDR3 length: 14 residues. CDR1 and CDR2 from the germline V gene are KGHSH and LQKENI. CDR3 sequence reads: CASSPAAGVAPLHF. The CDR3 region has the DNA TGTGCCAGCTCACCCGCGGCAGGCGTAGCACCCCTCCACTTT.

This clone was counted a few times. The CDR3 sequence: CASRTPGDQPQHF. The DNA for the CDR3 is TGTGCCAGCAGGACCCCGGGGGATCAGCCCCAGCATTTT. The J gene is TRBJ1-5, the V gene TRBV6-6; tentative D call: TRBD1 (5 bases). With 6 bases removed from V and 5 bases from J, the gap between germline ends came to 11 bases. The germline gives CDR1 MNHNY, CDR2 SVGAGI (reference sequence). This CDR3 has 13 residues.

The chain carries TRBV4-1 and TRBJ2-2; TRBD1 matches at 8 bases. After removal of 0 bases from V and 7 bases from J, the junction contained 7 bases not matched to a gene. This CDR3 spans 16 amino acids. Germline-derived CDR1 and CDR2 are MGHRA and YSYEKL. In DNA form, the CDR3 reads TGCGCCAGCAGCCAAGATTGGCAGGGGGCTGGCGGGGAGCTGTTTTTT. This sequence encodes CASSQDWQGAGGELFF.